Presented here are 19 T cell receptor beta chains from one specimen sequenced in a study of cytomegalovirus exposure and HLA in healthy donors. The PCR ran on 60 Vbeta and 13 Jbeta primers. Only in-frame clones appear in the TCRdb table, and some are missing; sequencing was by immunoSEQ multiplex PCR. This table has about 180,000 clones, 84% appearing once. The material sequenced was PBMCs. The origin of the receptors is a girl aged 2-9 years in good health and CMV-seropositive.

The rearrangement joins TRBV11-2 to TRBJ2-3; 7 positions match TRBD1. V was clipped by 6 bases and J by 7 bases; unmatched bases: 13. The CDR3 is 15 amino acids. Germline lookup yields CDR1 SGHAT and CDR2 FQNNGV. The CDR3 spells CASRRTGPALHTQYF. The DNA of the CDR3 is TGTGCCAGCAGGAGGACAGGTCCTGCACTACATACGCAGTATTTT.

The rearrangement uses TRBV4-1 and TRBJ2-5; 11 bases map to TRBD2. The CDR3 is 16 amino acids. CDR1 and CDR2 (germline): MGHRA, YSYEKL. V gave up 2 bases and J gave up 7 bases; unmatched junction bases: 9. The CDR3 region is CASSQSGLAGSGTQYF. The CDR3 nucleotides are TGCGCCAGCAGCCAATCCGGACTAGCGGGTTCGGGGACCCAGTACTTC.

This clone has just a few counts. This chain connects TRBV6-5 to TRBJ1-1, with D uncertain. The CDR3 is made up of 13 amino acids. CDR1 and CDR2 from the germline V gene are MNHEY and SVGAGI. V was trimmed by 4 bases and J by 0 bases, leaving 6 bases between them. The CDR3 loop reads CASSSTMNTEAFF. The CDR3, as DNA: TGTGCCAGCAGTTCAACAATGAACACTGAAGCTTTCTTT.

CDR3 sequence: CAWNTWGDVHETQYF. Here the CDR3 DNA reads TGTGCCTGGAACACGTGGGGGGACGTCCACGAGACCCAGTACTTC. The chain recombines TRBV30 with TRBJ2-5, with D perhaps TRBD2 (6 bases). The V end lost 4 bases, the J end lost 5 bases, and 20 bases lay between the germline ends. The CDR3 has 15 amino acids. CDR1 and CDR2 from the germline V gene are GTSNPN and SVGIG (reference sequence).

J is TRBJ2-1 and V is TRBV6-1; TRBD1 aligns across 9 bases. The germline CDR1 and CDR2 sequences are MNHNS and SASEGT. With 3 bases clipped from V and 8 bases from J, the junction kept 11 bases outside the gene matches. This CDR3 has 16 residues. The CDR3 protein is CASSETGGFSGDEQFF. CDR3 bases: TGTGCCAGCAGTGAGACAGGGGGTTTTTCTGGGGATGAGCAGTTCTTC.

The rearrangement uses TRBV4-2 and TRBJ1-6, with 7 bases that match TRBD1. This CDR3 is built from 15 residues. V shed 3 bases and J 7 bases; nucleotides not matched to a gene: 6. The V gene's germline CDR1 is LGHNA and CDR2 YNFKEQ. The CDR3 DNA reads as TGTGCCAGCAGCCAGCAGACAGGGACGAATTCACCCCTCCACTTT. Translating gives CASSQQTGTNSPLHF.

This clone was recorded once. The chain links TRBV28 to TRBJ2-1, with D unresolved. Between the trimmed V and J ends, which lost 4 bases and 11 bases, there was a span of 15 bases. The V gene's germline CDR1 is MDHEN and CDR2 SYDVKM. CDR3 length: 13 residues. This CDR3 reads CASSSLQRKQQFF. In DNA, the CDR3 is TGTGCCAGCAGTTCCCTCCAGCGAAAGCAGCAGTTCTTC.

The chain carries TRBV19 and TRBJ1-5, with D hard to call. The V and J ends lost 3 bases and 6 bases respectively, with 9 bases between them. Germline-derived CDR1 and CDR2 are LNHDA and SQIVND (reference sequence). The length of the CDR3 is 13 residues. The CDR3 region is CASSIVVSQPQHF. The CDR3 nucleotides read TGTGCCAGTAGTATCGTTGTTAGTCAGCCCCAGCATTTT.

The chain combines TRBV6-4 with TRBJ2-3, with 10 bases fitting TRBD2. Per the germline V gene, CDR1 is MRHNA and CDR2 is SNTAGT. The CDR3 runs 15 residues. Trimming took 0 bases from V and 4 from J; bases not matched to a gene: 1. CDR3 DNA: TGTGCCAGCAGTGACTCGAGCGGGAGGGCAGATACGCAGTATTTT. Amino acid sequence: CASSDSSGRADTQYF.

The chain is built from TRBV28 and TRBJ2-7; TRBD1 is a possible D gene (5 bases). The V gene lost 6 bases and the J gene lost 0 bases, with 12 bases spanning the gap. The germline V gene has CDR1 MDHEN and CDR2 SYDVKM. This CDR3 comprises 14 residues. The CDR3 spells CASRSGISSYEQYF. In nucleotides, the CDR3 is TGTGCCAGCAGATCAGGGATTAGCTCCTACGAGCAGTACTTC. The full variable domain, completed using reference TRBV28 and TRBJ2-7, is DVKVTQSSRYLVKRTGEKVFLECVQDMDHENMFWYRQDPGLGLRLIYFSYDVKMKEKGDIPEGYSVSREKKERFSLILESASTNQTSMYLCASRSGISSYEQYFGPGTRLTVT.

Only one count was recorded for this clone. CDR3 sequence reads: CASRPILPWTGDKGNTEAFF. CDR3 nucleotide sequence: TGTGCCAGCAGACCGATTCTGCCCTGGACAGGGGATAAGGGGAACACTGAAGCTTTCTTT. The chain uses TRBV5-5 and TRBJ1-1; 9 positions agree with TRBD1. CDR1 and CDR2 from the germline V gene are SGHKS and YYEKEE (reference sequence). The CDR3 spans 20 residues. Unmatched junction bases numbered 21, after V lost 5 bases and J lost 1 base.

The chain is built from TRBV25-1 and TRBJ1-5, with D unresolved. There are 12 residues in the CDR3. Trimming left V 7 bases short and J 2 bases short, with 6 bases between. Germline assignment: CDR1 MGHDK and CDR2 SYGVNS. The DNA of the CDR3 is TGTGCCAGCAACAACGGCAATCAGCCCCAGCATTTT. This encodes CASNNGNQPQHF.

This rearrangement joins TRBV30 to TRBJ1-6; maybe TRBD1 (5 bases). The germline V and J ends were trimmed by 2 bases and 8 bases, with 19 bases remaining between them. Germline V lookup: CDR1 GTSNPN, CDR2 SVGIG (reference sequence). The CDR3 loop spans 16 amino acids. The CDR3 sequence: CAWSRQARVFDSPLHF. CDR3 DNA sequence: TGTGCCTGGAGTAGGCAGGCCAGGGTGTTTGATTCACCCCTCCACTTT. Looking up the rest from reference TRBV30 and TRBJ1-6 gives the full variable domain: SQTIHQWPATLVQPVGSPLSLECTVEGTSNPNLYWYRQAAGRGLQLLFYSVGIGQISSEVPQNLSASRPQDRQFILSSKKLLLSDSGFYLCAWSRQARVFDSPLHFGNGTRLTVT.

The chain recombines TRBV5-1 with TRBJ2-5, with 11 bases that match TRBD2. Per germline, CDR1 SGHRS and CDR2 YFSETQ. Trimming removed 0 bases from V and 1 base from J; junction bases left unmatched: 2. The CDR3 has 16 residues. Here the CDR3 DNA reads TGCGCCAGCAGCTTGGTAGGGACTAGCGGCCAAGAGACCCAGTACTTC. Translating gives CASSLVGTSGQETQYF. Supplemented by reference TRBV5-1 and TRBJ2-5, the full variable domain reads KAGVTQTPRYLIKTRGQQVTLSCSPISGHRSVSWYQQTPGQGLQFLFEYFSETQRNKGNFPGRFSGRQFSNSRSEMNVSTLELGDSALYLCASSLVGTSGQETQYFGPGTRLLVL.

This clone showed up just a few times. This rearrangement joins TRBV7-9 to TRBJ1-2; TRBD1 matches at 9 bases. V was clipped by 6 bases and J by 6 bases; unmatched bases: 5. The CDR3 extends over 13 amino acids. The germline CDR1 and CDR2 sequences are SEHNR and FQNEAQ (reference sequence). In DNA, the CDR3 is TGTGCCAGCAGGGGGGACAGGGAAAATGGCTACACCTTC. Protein: CASRGDRENGYTF.

V is TRBV19 and J is TRBJ2-6; D is possibly TRBD1 (6 bases). V shed 3 bases and J shed 2 bases, with 17 bases lying between them. Germline CDR1 is LNHDA and CDR2 is SQIVND (reference sequence). There are 18 residues in the CDR3. CDR3 region: CASSIEGAGQTGANVLTF. For the CDR3, the DNA is TGTGCCAGTAGTATCGAAGGGGCCGGACAGACTGGGGCCAACGTCCTGACTTTC. Combining the CDR3 with reference TRBV19 and TRBJ2-6 gives the whole variable domain DGGITQSPKYLFRKEGQNVTLSCEQNLNHDAMYWYRQDPGQGLRLIYYSQIVNDFQKGDIAEGYSVSREKKESFPLTVTSAQKNPTAFYLCASSIEGAGQTGANVLTFGAGSRLTVL.

Here the CDR3 DNA reads TGTGCCAGCAGCCAACCGGGACTAGAAACTACGCAGTATTTT. Amino acids: CASSQPGLETTQYF. This chain connects TRBV4-2 to TRBJ2-3; 8 bases line up with TRBD2. The J segment lost 8 bases and the V segment lost 2 bases, leaving 6 bases of the junction unmatched. Germline V gives CDR1 LGHNA, CDR2 YNFKEQ. This CDR3 region has 14 residues.

This sequence joins TRBV4-1 and TRBJ2-5, with a tentative D call TRBD1 (5 bases). Trimming removed 1 base at V and 4 bases at J, with 10 bases between. Germline-derived CDR1 and CDR2 are MGHRA and YSYEKL. The CDR3 extends over 14 amino acids. CDR3 DNA sequence: TGCGCCAGCAGCCAAGGGACACTAAGAGAGACCCAGTACTTC. Amino acids: CASSQGTLRETQYF.

This clone was observed once. As DNA, the CDR3 is TGTGCCAGCAGCTTAGTAGGGGGAAAACTGTTTTTT. Its protein product is CASSLVGGKLFF. The rearrangement uses TRBV7-9 and TRBJ1-4, with TRBD1 as a possible D gene (6 bases). CDR3 size: 12 residues. The germline V and J ends were trimmed by 1 base and 10 bases, with 7 bases remaining between them. Germline CDR1 and CDR2: SEHNR and FQNEAQ (reference sequence).